Each of the 22 T cell receptor beta chains below was sequenced from the same sample in a study of blood T cells in healthy people across ages. Alongside a J-beta primer mix, a sample-barcoded 5' primer served in a second PCR lasting roughly 6 to 11 cycles. TCRdb reanalysed the 5' RACE reads using MiXCR and keeps one entry per CDR3 protein. The sample consists of over 1.5 million distinct CDR3 sequences, 49% of them appearing once. Material: blood. The receptor source for this set is a woman aged 40 to 49 in good health.

This chain links TRBV7-3 with TRBJ2-3, with TRBD2 matching 10 bases. The CDR3 has 18 residues. CDR1 is SGHTA and CDR2 is FQGTGA in the germline V gene. The ends lost 3 bases at V and 8 bases at J; junction bases unmatched: 17. CDR3 in DNA: TGTGCCAGCAGCTTCGGCAACAACCCCGGGACTAGCGACGGTACGCAGTATTTT. Encoded protein: CASSFGNNPGTSDGTQYF.

A few counts support this clonotype. V is TRBV4-2 and J is TRBJ2-7, with TRBD1 matching 7 bases. V was clipped by 4 bases and J by 2 bases; unmatched bases: 8. Per the germline V gene, CDR1 is LGHNA and CDR2 is YNFKEQ. The CDR3 contains 15 residues. The CDR3 DNA is TGTGCCAGCAGCCGAGAGGGACAGCAAGCCTACGAGCAGTACTTC. Amino acid sequence: CASSREGQQAYEQYF.

The chain carries TRBV11-2 and TRBJ2-3; 16 bases align to TRBD2. The length of the CDR3 is 22 residues. V gave up 5 bases and J gave up 2 bases; unmatched junction bases: 19. CDR1 and CDR2 (germline): SGHAT, FQNNGV. CDR3 in amino acids: CASSKPGLAGGPSHLITDTQYF. CDR3 nucleotides: TGTGCCAGCAGCAAACCGGGACTAGCGGGGGGGCCGTCCCACCTCATCACAGATACGCAGTATTTT.

The J gene is TRBJ1-2, the V gene TRBV4-1; D may be TRBD1 (5 bases). CDR1 MGHRA and CDR2 YSYEKL come from the germline V gene. Deletions cut 3 bases from V and 3 bases from J, with 14 bases between. CDR3 length equals 15 residues. The CDR3 loop is CASSQPGRSDYGYTF. CDR3 DNA: TGCGCCAGCAGCCAGCCGGGACGGTCCGACTATGGCTACACCTTC.

This clonotype has just a few counts. The chain employs TRBV6-6 and TRBJ1-5, with unresolved D. Germline CDR1 reads MNHNY; CDR2 reads SVGAGI (reference sequence). V shed 0 bases and J shed 2 bases, with 14 bases lying between them. The CDR3 runs 17 residues. The CDR3 here is CASSYSTAPSRNQPQHF. Written as DNA, the CDR3 is TGTGCCAGCAGTTACTCCACAGCGCCGTCGCGCAATCAGCCCCAGCATTTT.

The J gene is TRBJ2-3, the V gene TRBV6-2 or TRBV6-3, with 9 bases that match TRBD2. Germline lookup yields CDR1 MNHEY and CDR2 SVGEGT. Unmatched junction bases numbered 9, after V lost 6 bases and J lost 2 bases. The CDR3 is made up of 16 amino acids. This CDR3 reads CASSAGTSRITDTQYF. The CDR3 coding sequence is TGTGCCAGCAGCGCCGGGACTAGCAGAATCACAGATACGCAGTATTTT.

The CDR3 loop reads CASSMRTELYGYTF. The CDR3 DNA reads as TGTGCCAGTAGTATGAGGACGGAGTTATATGGCTACACCTTC. The chain is built from TRBV19 and TRBJ1-2; D unresolved. V lost 3 bases and J lost 5, with 13 bases in between. Per germline, CDR1 LNHDA and CDR2 SQIVND (reference sequence). CDR3 length: 14 residues.

The J gene is TRBJ2-5, the V gene TRBV3-1; D is unresolved. The CDR3 length is 13 residues. The V gene lost 0 bases and the J gene lost 11 bases, with 13 bases spanning the gap. Germline lookup yields CDR1 LGHDT and CDR2 YNNKEL (reference sequence). CDR3 region: CASSQEWQSQQYF. The DNA for the CDR3 is TGTGCCAGCAGCCAAGAATGGCAAAGTCAGCAGTACTTC.

This clonotype was seen a handful of times. The chain joins TRBV7-2 to TRBJ2-5; D is possibly TRBD1 (6 bases). The J call may be wrong; the DNA end is better matched by TRBJ2-7. The CDR3 totals 15 residues. CDR1 SGHTA and CDR2 FQGNSA come from the germline V gene. CDR3 DNA sequence: TGTGCCAGCAGCTTAGCTGCCGGGACATTCTACGAGCAGTACTTC. Amino acids: CASSLAAGTFYEQYF.

This sequence joins TRBV7-8 and TRBJ1-2; 7 nucleotides line up with TRBD1. CDR3 length: 15 amino acids. The germline CDR1 and CDR2 sequences are SGHVS and FQNEAQ. V gave up 0 bases and J gave up 4 bases; unmatched junction bases: 5. CDR3 region: CASSLATGFGYGYTF. The CDR3 nucleotides are TGTGCCAGCAGCTTAGCGACAGGGTTTGGCTATGGCTACACCTTC.

This clonotype has only one observation. The genes are TRBV3-1 and TRBJ1-2; no clear D. Germline lookup yields CDR1 LGHDT and CDR2 YNNKEL (reference sequence). The CDR3 extends over 14 amino acids. Trimming stripped 6 bases from V and 8 bases from J, with 19 bases between. In nucleotides, the CDR3 is TGTGCCAGCAGTCTCCGGAGGGCAGACGCCGGCTACACCTTC. Its protein product is CASSLRRADAGYTF.

V gene TRBV24-1 combines with J gene TRBJ2-7; either TRBD1 or TRBD2 may fit D (5 bases each). CDR1 is KGHDR, CDR2 SFDVKD, per germline. The CDR3 is 16 amino acids. V gave up 4 bases and J gave up 3 bases, with 18 bases separating them. CDR3 DNA sequence: TGTGCCACCAGTGACCCACTTCGTGCAGGGAGCTACGAGCAGTACTTC. Translating it yields CATSDPLRAGSYEQYF.

The chain carries TRBV20-1 and TRBJ2-3, with D possibly being TRBD1 (5 bases). The CDR3 length is 11 residues. V was shortened by 3 bases and J by 6 bases, with 7 bases between the two germline ends. The V gene's germline CDR1 is DFQATT and CDR2 SNEGSKA (reference sequence). CDR3 sequence reads: CSASAGDTQYF. For the CDR3, the DNA is TGCAGTGCTAGCGCAGGGGATACGCAGTATTTT.

The rearrangement links TRBV20-1 to TRBJ1-1; 7 bases align to TRBD1. The CDR3 sequence is 12 residues long. With 0 bases clipped from V and 5 bases from J, the junction kept 0 bases outside the gene matches. The germline CDR1 and CDR2 sequences are DFQATT and SNEGSKA (reference sequence). The CDR3 region is CSARDRGTEAFF. The CDR3 nucleotides are TGCAGTGCTAGAGACAGGGGGACTGAAGCTTTCTTT.

The chain is built from TRBV10-3 and TRBJ2-1; D tentatively fits TRBD1 or TRBD2 (6 bases each). Germline-derived CDR1 and CDR2 are ENHRY and SYGVKD. The CDR3 has 16 amino acids. The V end lost 4 bases, the J end lost 1 base, and 14 bases lay between the germline ends. Here the CDR3 reads CAISAGAKGSYNEQFF. The CDR3 nucleotides read TGTGCCATCAGTGCGGGGGCCAAGGGGTCCTACAATGAGCAGTTCTTC.

This clonotype was observed at least ten times. This sequence joins TRBV6-2 or TRBV6-3 and TRBJ2-7; no clear D gene. The CDR3 is made up of 13 amino acids. V lost 3 bases and J lost 0, with 6 bases in between. Germline CDR1 reads MNHEY; CDR2 reads SVGEGT. The chain's CDR3 is CASSYDRSYEQYF. CDR3 in DNA: TGTGCCAGCAGTTATGATCGCTCCTACGAGCAGTACTTC.

The chain carries TRBV12-3 or TRBV12-4 and TRBJ2-5, with TRBD1 matching 7 bases. J gave up 1 base and V 7 bases, and 9 bases lay outside the gene matches. The CDR3 consists of 15 residues. CDR3 DNA: TGTGCCAGCACCCGGAACAGGGGCCTCCAAGAGACCCAGTACTTC. Encoded protein: CASTRNRGLQETQYF.

The CDR3 DNA sequence: TGTGCCAGCAGCCAAGATGGTCTAGCGCGAGGTGAGCAGTTCTTC. It translates to CASSQDGLARGEQFF. The rearrangement uses TRBV3-1 and TRBJ2-1; D might be TRBD2 (6 bases). Per germline, CDR1 LGHDT and CDR2 YNNKEL (reference sequence). V dropped 0 bases and J dropped 9 bases, with 15 bases sitting between them. The CDR3 spans 15 residues.

The chain has TRBV28 and TRBJ1-2; TRBD1 aligns across 7 bases. The germline CDR1 and CDR2 sequences are MDHEN and SYDVKM. This CDR3 has 14 amino acids. V lost 4 bases and J lost 4; bases outside the gene matches: 6. This CDR3 is CASSSGGTPYGYTF. In DNA form, the CDR3 reads TGTGCCAGCAGTTCAGGGGGTACACCCTATGGCTACACCTTC.

There are a few counts of this clonotype. The J gene is TRBJ2-7, the V gene TRBV20-1; D may be TRBD1 (6 bases). The CDR3 sequence is 14 residues long. The V end was cut by 4 bases, the J end by 6 bases, with 19 bases between. CDR1 is DFQATT and CDR2 is SNEGSKA in the germline V gene (reference sequence). CDR3 amino acids: CSANPVTGVVEQYF. The CDR3 nucleotides are TGCAGTGCTAACCCCGTGACAGGTGTCGTCGAGCAGTACTTC.

This clonotype has just one count. This sequence joins TRBV20-1 and TRBJ2-3; 7 bases agree with TRBD2. V was pared by 5 bases and J by 9 bases, with 5 bases of the junction left unmatched. CDR3 length: 11 residues. The V gene's germline CDR1 is DFQATT and CDR2 SNEGSKA (reference sequence). The DNA for the CDR3 is TGCAGTGCTGACGACGGGGGGACGCAGTATTTT. The encoded protein is CSADDGGTQYF.

This sequence joins TRBV6-6 and TRBJ2-7; D possibly corresponds to TRBD1 (6 bases). The CDR3 contains 15 residues. Germline assignment: CDR1 MNHNY and CDR2 SVGAGI (reference sequence). The V and J ends lost 6 bases and 1 base respectively, with 16 bases between them. Written as DNA, the CDR3 is TGTGCCAGCAGGACAACCGGACAGTTTTCCTACGAGCAGTACTTC. Amino acid sequence: CASRTTGQFSYEQYF.